This T cell receptor (beta chain) was captured by sequencing in a study of blood T cell repertoires in COVID-19. Background on the study: Whether acute or convalescent, the COVID-19 samples came from the United States, Italy and Spain.

In the study's own analysis: It was from reference gene primer amplification that nucleated cell counts were estimated. Repertoires were generated with immunoSEQ multiplex PCR, while TCRdb's copy carries only in-frame clones and drops some. V, J and clone size reflect that table, while D and trimming were determined from the DNA. The sample holds approximately 50,000 clones; under 90% are singletons and the top ten take approximately 10%. This clonotype originated in a man aged 80 or over with active or convalescent COVID-19. The sequenced sample consisted of peripheral blood.

Here the CDR3 DNA reads TGTGCCAGCAGTCCGGGACAGGGGGCCGAGCAGTACTTC. Translating gives CASSPGQGAEQYF. The chain has TRBV2 and TRBJ2-7; 12 nucleotides match TRBD1. Germline V gene sequence: CDR1 SNHLY, CDR2 FYNNEI. The CDR3 contains 13 residues. Trimming took 5 bases from V and 6 from J; bases not matched to a gene: 2.